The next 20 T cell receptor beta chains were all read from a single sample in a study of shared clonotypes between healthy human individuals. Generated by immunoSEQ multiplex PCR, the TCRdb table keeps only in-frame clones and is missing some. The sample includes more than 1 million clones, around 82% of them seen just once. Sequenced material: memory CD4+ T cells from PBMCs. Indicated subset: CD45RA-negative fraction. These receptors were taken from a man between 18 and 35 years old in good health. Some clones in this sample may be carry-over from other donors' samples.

The CDR3 here is CASSLGSASDTQYF. CDR3 DNA sequence: TGCGCCAGCAGCTTAGGTTCCGCCTCCGATACGCAGTATTTT. The chain employs TRBV5-1 and TRBJ2-3, with no clear D. The CDR3 is 14 residues long. V lost 2 bases and J 6 bases, leaving 13 bases between the germline ends. The germline CDR1 and CDR2 sequences are SGHRS and YFSETQ.

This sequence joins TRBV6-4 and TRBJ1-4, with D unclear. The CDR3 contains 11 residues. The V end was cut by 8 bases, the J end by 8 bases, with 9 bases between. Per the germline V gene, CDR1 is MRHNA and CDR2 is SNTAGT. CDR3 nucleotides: TGTGCCAGCCCCAAGGCGGAAAAACTGTTTTTT. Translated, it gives CASPKAEKLFF.

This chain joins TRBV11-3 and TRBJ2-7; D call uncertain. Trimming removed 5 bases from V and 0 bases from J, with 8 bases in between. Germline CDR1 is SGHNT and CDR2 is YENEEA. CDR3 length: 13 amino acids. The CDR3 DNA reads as TGTGCCAGCAGCCCGAGCCTCTCCTACGAGCAGTACTTC. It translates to CASSPSLSYEQYF.

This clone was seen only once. The CDR3 DNA reads as TGTGCCAGCAGCCCCCAAGGACTAGCGTCCGAGCAGTACTTC. Amino acids: CASSPQGLASEQYF. The rearrangement links TRBV13 to TRBJ2-7; TRBD2 agrees at 9 bases. The germline V gene has CDR1 PRHDT and CDR2 FYEKMQ (reference sequence). V lost 5 bases, J lost 6 bases, and 8 bases stayed unmatched. The length of the CDR3 is 14 residues.

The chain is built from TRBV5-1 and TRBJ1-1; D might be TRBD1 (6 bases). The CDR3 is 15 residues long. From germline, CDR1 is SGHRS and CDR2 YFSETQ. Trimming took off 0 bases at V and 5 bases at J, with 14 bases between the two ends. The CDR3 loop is CASSLGEGVGTEAFF. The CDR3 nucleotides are TGCGCCAGCAGCTTGGGAGAGGGGGTGGGGACTGAAGCTTTCTTT.

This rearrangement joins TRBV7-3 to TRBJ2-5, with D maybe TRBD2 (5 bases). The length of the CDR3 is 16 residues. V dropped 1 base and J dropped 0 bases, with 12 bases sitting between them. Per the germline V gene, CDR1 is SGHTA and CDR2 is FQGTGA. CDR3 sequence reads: CASSLISGVYQETQYF. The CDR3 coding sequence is TGTGCCAGCAGCTTAATCTCCGGGGTGTACCAAGAGACCCAGTACTTC.

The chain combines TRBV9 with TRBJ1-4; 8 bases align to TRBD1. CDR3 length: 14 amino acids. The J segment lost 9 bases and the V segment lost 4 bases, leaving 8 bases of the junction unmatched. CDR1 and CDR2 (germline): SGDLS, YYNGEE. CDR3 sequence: CASSPSGQAQKLFF. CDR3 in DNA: TGTGCCAGCAGCCCATCGGGACAGGCTCAAAAACTGTTTTTT.

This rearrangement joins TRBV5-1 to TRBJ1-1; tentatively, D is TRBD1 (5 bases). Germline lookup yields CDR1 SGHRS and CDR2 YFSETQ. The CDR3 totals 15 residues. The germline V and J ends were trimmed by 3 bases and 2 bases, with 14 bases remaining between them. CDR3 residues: CASSWGRNPNTEAFF. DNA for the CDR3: TGCGCCAGCAGCTGGGGACGGAACCCCAACACTGAAGCTTTCTTT.

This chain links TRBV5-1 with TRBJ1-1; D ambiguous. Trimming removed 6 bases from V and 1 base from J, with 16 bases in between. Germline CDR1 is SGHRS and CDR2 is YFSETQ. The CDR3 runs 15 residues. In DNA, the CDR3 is TGCGCCAGCACCCCTTTCGCGGGCGGGAACACTGAAGCTTTCTTT. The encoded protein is CASTPFAGGNTEAFF.

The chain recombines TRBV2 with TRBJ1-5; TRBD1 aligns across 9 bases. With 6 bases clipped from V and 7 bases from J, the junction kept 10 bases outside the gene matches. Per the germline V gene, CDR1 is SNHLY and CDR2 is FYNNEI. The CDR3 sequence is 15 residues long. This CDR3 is CASRLDRGSRQPQHF. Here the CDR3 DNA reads TGTGCCAGCAGACTGGACAGGGGAAGTCGACAGCCCCAGCATTTT. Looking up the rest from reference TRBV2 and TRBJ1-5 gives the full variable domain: EPEVTQTPSHQVTQMGQEVILRCVPISNHLYFYWYRQILGQKVEFLVSFYNNEISEKSEIFDDQFSVERPDGSNFTLKIRSTKLEDSAMYFCASRLDRGSRQPQHFGDGTRLSIL.

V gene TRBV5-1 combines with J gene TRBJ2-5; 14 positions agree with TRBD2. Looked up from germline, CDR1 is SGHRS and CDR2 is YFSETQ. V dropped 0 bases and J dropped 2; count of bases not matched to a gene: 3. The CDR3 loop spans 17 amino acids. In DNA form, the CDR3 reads TGCGCCAGCAGCTTGGGACTAGCGGGAGGGACACAAGAGACCCAGTACTTC. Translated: CASSLGLAGGTQETQYF. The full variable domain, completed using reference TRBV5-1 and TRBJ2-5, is KAGVTQTPRYLIKTRGQQVTLSCSPISGHRSVSWYQQTPGQGLQFLFEYFSETQRNKGNFPGRFSGRQFSNSRSEMNVSTLELGDSALYLCASSLGLAGGTQETQYFGPGTRLLVL.

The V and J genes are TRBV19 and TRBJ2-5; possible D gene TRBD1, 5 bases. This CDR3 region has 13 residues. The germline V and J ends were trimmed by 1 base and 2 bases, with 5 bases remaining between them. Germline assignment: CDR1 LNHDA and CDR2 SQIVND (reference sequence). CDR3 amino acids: CASSIGQQETQYF. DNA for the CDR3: TGTGCCAGTAGTATAGGACAGCAAGAGACCCAGTACTTC.

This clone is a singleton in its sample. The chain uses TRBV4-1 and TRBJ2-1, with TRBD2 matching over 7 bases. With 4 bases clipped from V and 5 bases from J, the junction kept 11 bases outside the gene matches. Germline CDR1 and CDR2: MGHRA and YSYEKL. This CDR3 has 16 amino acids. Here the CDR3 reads CASSRGSGRGDNEQFF. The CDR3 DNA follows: TGCGCCAGCAGCCGGGGCTCTGGCCGGGGGGACAATGAGCAGTTCTTC.

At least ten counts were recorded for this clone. CDR3: CASSGLIGDTEAFF. In DNA, the CDR3 is TGCGCCAGCAGTGGGTTAATTGGGGACACTGAAGCTTTCTTT. The rearrangement links TRBV10-2 to TRBJ1-1; D gene unclear. The CDR3 has 14 residues. V was pared by 4 bases and J by 3 bases, with 12 bases between. Germline values: CDR1 WSHSY, CDR2 SAAADI.

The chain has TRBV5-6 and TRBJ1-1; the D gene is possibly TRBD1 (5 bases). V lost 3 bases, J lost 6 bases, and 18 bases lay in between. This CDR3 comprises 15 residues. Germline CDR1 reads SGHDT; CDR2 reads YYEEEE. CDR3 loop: CASSSGAGRSAEAFF. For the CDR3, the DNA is TGTGCCAGCAGCTCAGGTGCAGGGCGATCCGCTGAAGCTTTCTTT.

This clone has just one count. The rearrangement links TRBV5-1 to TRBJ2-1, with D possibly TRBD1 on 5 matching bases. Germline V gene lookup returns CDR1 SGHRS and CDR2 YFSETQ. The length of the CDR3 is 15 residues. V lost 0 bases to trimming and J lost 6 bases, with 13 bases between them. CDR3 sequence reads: CASSLEQAGFNEQFF. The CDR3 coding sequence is TGCGCCAGCAGCTTGGAACAGGCAGGGTTCAATGAGCAGTTCTTC.

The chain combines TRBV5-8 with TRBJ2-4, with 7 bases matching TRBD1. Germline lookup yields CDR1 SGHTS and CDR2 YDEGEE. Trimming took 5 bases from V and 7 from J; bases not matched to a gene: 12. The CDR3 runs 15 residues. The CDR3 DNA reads TGTGCCAGCAGGTCGACAGGGTCCCAAGGGAACATTCAGTACTTC. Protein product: CASRSTGSQGNIQYF.

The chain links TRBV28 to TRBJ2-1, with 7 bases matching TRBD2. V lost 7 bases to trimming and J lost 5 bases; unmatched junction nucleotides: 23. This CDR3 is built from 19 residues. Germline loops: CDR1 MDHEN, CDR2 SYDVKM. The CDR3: CASTHPMGLAGLNNNEQFF. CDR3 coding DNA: TGTGCCAGCACTCACCCTATGGGATTAGCGGGCCTCAATAACAATGAGCAGTTCTTC. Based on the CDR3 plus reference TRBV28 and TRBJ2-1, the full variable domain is DVKVTQSSRYLVKRTGEKVFLECVQDMDHENMFWYRQDPGLGLRLIYFSYDVKMKEKGDIPEGYSVSREKKERFSLILESASTNQTSMYLCASTHPMGLAGLNNNEQFFGPGTRLTVL.

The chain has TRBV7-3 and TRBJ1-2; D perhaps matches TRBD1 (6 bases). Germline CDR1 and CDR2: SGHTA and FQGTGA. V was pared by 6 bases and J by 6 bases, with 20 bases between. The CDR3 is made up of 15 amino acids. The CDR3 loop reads CASSESGGPSNGYTF. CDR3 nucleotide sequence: TGTGCCAGCAGTGAATCGGGGGGCCCATCAAATGGCTACACCTTC. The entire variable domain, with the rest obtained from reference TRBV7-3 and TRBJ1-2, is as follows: GAGVSQTPSNKVTEKGKYVELRCDPISGHTALYWYRQSLGQGPEFLIYFQGTGAADDSGLPNDRFFAVRPEGSVSTLKIQRTERGDSAVYLCASSESGGPSNGYTFGSGTRLTVV.

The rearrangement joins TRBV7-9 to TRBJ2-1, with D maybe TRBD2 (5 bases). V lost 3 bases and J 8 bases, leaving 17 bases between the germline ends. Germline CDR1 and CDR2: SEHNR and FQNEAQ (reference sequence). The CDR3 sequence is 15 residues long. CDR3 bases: TGTGCCAGCAGCTTTGGCAGCGGTTCAAACGATGAGCAGTTCTTC. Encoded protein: CASSFGSGSNDEQFF.